The T cell receptor (beta chain) described here comes from a study of blood T cell repertoires in COVID-19. In the original workflow: The assay estimated nucleated cells by amplifying reference gene primers. Some clones are missing from TCRdb's copy, which holds only in-frame ones; the method was immunoSEQ multiplex PCR. V and J calls and clone size are given by that table; D and trimming were obtained from the DNA. The repertoire holds about 99,000 clones, 82% seen once, with 4% to 5.5% in the top ten. This clone was observed once. The length of the CDR3 is 15 residues. Germline lookup yields CDR1 LNHNV and CDR2 YYDKDF (reference sequence). Trimming took 0 bases from V and 3 from J; bases not matched to a gene: 3.

The V and J genes are TRBV15 and TRBJ2-7; TRBD2 matches at 9 bases. Input material: peripheral blood. The receptor comes from a man aged 60 to 69 with acute or convalescent COVID-19. CDR3 in DNA: TGTGCCACCAGCAGAGAAGCGGGAGGTTACTACGAGCAGTACTTC. Encoded protein: CATSREAGGYYEQYF.